Listed here are 23 T cell receptor beta chains from one sample, sequenced in a study of T cell responses to AZD1222 COVID-19 vaccine. Sequencing was performed with immunoSEQ multiplex PCR; in TCRdb, only in-frame clones are kept and a portion is missing. The data hold over 120,000 clones, with around 92% observed a single time. The specimen was peripheral blood, collected 28 days after the second AZD1222 dose. The receptors stem from an adult who received the AZD1222 COVID-19 vaccine.

Here the CDR3 reads CASSRPGQGTDTQYF. The CDR3 bases are TGTGCCAGCAGTAGGCCGGGACAGGGCACAGATACGCAGTATTTT. V is TRBV25-1 and J is TRBJ2-3; the match to TRBD1 covers 8 bases. This CDR3 has 15 residues. J gave up 1 base and V 5 bases, and 5 bases lay outside the gene matches. Germline V gives CDR1 MGHDK, CDR2 SYGVNS.

CDR3 nucleotides: TGTGCCAGCAGCTTAATCCTGGGACGGCTGTTCTTC. It specifies CASSLILGRLFF. V is TRBV7-9 and J is TRBJ2-1; the D gene could be TRBD1 or TRBD2 (5 bases each). The V gene's germline CDR1 is SEHNR and CDR2 FQNEAQ (reference sequence). The V and J ends lost 2 bases and 15 bases respectively, with 14 bases between them. The CDR3 is 12 residues long.

The chain joins TRBV4-2 to TRBJ2-3; 10 nucleotides align to TRBD2. The germline V gene has CDR1 LGHNA and CDR2 YNFKEQ. J gave up 0 bases and V 3 bases, and 3 bases lay outside the gene matches. This CDR3 spans 16 amino acids. The CDR3 reads CASSQTSGFSTDTQYF. In nucleotides, the CDR3 is TGTGCCAGCAGCCAGACTAGCGGGTTTAGCACAGATACGCAGTATTTT.

J is TRBJ1-1 and V is TRBV2; TRBD1 matches at 8 bases. CDR1 and CDR2 from the germline V gene are SNHLY and FYNNEI. The CDR3 length is 12 residues. The junction had 3 bases not matched to a gene; V was cut back by 6 bases and J by 6 bases. The CDR3: CASRDRVAEAFF. CDR3 nucleotide sequence: TGTGCCAGCAGGGACAGGGTTGCTGAAGCTTTCTTT.

V and J are TRBV4-3 and TRBJ1-1; D is perhaps TRBD1 (6 bases). The germline gives CDR1 LGHNA, CDR2 YSLEER. V was clipped by 2 bases and J by 1 base, with 20 bases between them. This CDR3 is built from 18 residues. The CDR3 nucleotides are TGCGCCAGCAGCCAAAACAGGGTATCACTACCCCAGAACACTGAAGCTTTCTTT. This gives the protein CASSQNRVSLPQNTEAFF.

The CDR3 coding sequence is TGTGCCAGCAGTTACTCGCCTAGCGGGAAGGGAAATGAGCAGTTCTTC. Translating it yields CASSYSPSGKGNEQFF. This chain links TRBV6-2 or TRBV6-3 with TRBJ2-1; 9 bases line up with TRBD2. Germline trimming cut 0 bases from V and 7 bases from J; bases unmatched to any gene: 7. The germline V gene encodes CDR1 MNHEY and CDR2 SVGEGT. CDR3 size: 16 residues.

This chain connects TRBV2 to TRBJ2-5; D is tentatively TRBD1 or TRBD2 (6 bases each). V was pared by 0 bases and J by 9 bases, with 17 bases between. CDR3 length: 15 residues. Germline V gives CDR1 SNHLY, CDR2 FYNNEI. The CDR3 sequence is CASSEAVWGALAQYF. DNA of the CDR3: TGTGCCAGCAGTGAAGCAGTGTGGGGGGCCCTGGCCCAGTACTTC.

The rearrangement joins TRBV5-4 to TRBJ2-3; a weak D match, TRBD1 (8 bases). Germline assignment: CDR1 SGHNT and CDR2 YYREEE (reference sequence). Trimming removed 2 bases from V and 1 base from J, with 17 bases in between. CDR3 length equals 17 residues. CDR3 amino acids: CASSLRTGGGGTDTQYF. CDR3 DNA sequence: TGTGCCAGCAGCTTACGAACAGGGGGAGGGGGCACAGATACGCAGTATTTT.

This CDR3 is CASSHAPTGRSWELFF. The DNA of the CDR3 is TGTGCCAGCAGCCATGCCCCGACAGGTCGGAGCTGGGAGCTGTTTTTT. The chain carries TRBV14 and TRBJ2-2; possibly TRBD1 for D (6 bases). The germline V gene has CDR1 SGHDN and CDR2 FVKESK. The CDR3 length is 16 residues. Trimming removed 3 bases from V and 9 bases from J, with 20 bases in between.

The J gene is TRBJ1-3, the V gene TRBV4-2, with D perhaps matching TRBD1 (5 bases). The CDR3 is 15 residues long. V lost 0 bases and J 1 base, leaving 7 bases between the germline ends. CDR1 is LGHNA and CDR2 is YNFKEQ in the germline V gene. Written as DNA, the CDR3 is TGTGCCAGCAGCCAAGAATGGGGGTCTGGAAACACCATATATTTT. Translating gives CASSQEWGSGNTIYF.

The chain is built from TRBV5-1 and TRBJ2-5, with D perhaps matching TRBD1 (5 bases). CDR1 and CDR2 from the germline V gene are SGHRS and YFSETQ. The CDR3 has 13 amino acids. V lost 5 bases, J lost 2 bases, and 10 bases lay in between. The CDR3 loop is CASSGDSQETQYF. CDR3 sequence (DNA): TGCGCCAGCAGTGGCGACAGTCAAGAGACCCAGTACTTC.

V and J are TRBV12-3 or TRBV12-4 and TRBJ1-4; D unclear. Trimming shortened V by 3 bases and J by 7 bases, and 3 bases separated the two germline ends. This CDR3 is built from 11 residues. In DNA form, the CDR3 reads TGTGCCAGCAGTTTTTCTGAAAAACTGTTTTTT. Its translation is CASSFSEKLFF.

V gene TRBV27 combines with J gene TRBJ1-2, with a weak D call TRBD1 (6 bases). The CDR3 is 14 amino acids. V was pared by 8 bases and J by 8 bases, with 21 bases between. CDR1 and CDR2 from the germline V gene are MNHEY and SMNVEV (reference sequence). CDR3 sequence reads: CASSLNLGGGGYTF. In DNA form, the CDR3 reads TGTGCCAGCTCCCTAAACTTGGGGGGCGGGGGCTACACCTTC.

The gene calls are TRBV6-2 or TRBV6-3 and TRBJ2-1; 7 bases match TRBD2. Losses at the gene ends were 0 bases for V and 10 bases for J; bases not matched to a gene: 0. The CDR3 runs 12 residues. CDR1 and CDR2 (germline): MNHEY, SVGEGT. The CDR3 reads CASSYSGGEQFF. CDR3 DNA sequence: TGTGCCAGCAGTTACTCGGGGGGGGAGCAGTTCTTC.

The chain combines TRBV6-5 with TRBJ1-5, with a weak D call TRBD1 (5 bases). Germline V lookup: CDR1 MNHEY, CDR2 SVGAGI. Trimming left V 0 bases short and J 6 bases short, with 6 bases between. This CDR3 contains 13 residues. DNA of the CDR3: TGTGCCAGCAGTTACTCGAGGGGTCAGCCCCAGCATTTT. Protein sequence: CASSYSRGQPQHF.

The rearrangement links TRBV6-4 to TRBJ2-1; tentatively, D is TRBD1 or TRBD2 (6 bases each). Germline CDR1 MRHNA, CDR2 SNTAGT. Trimming removed 3 bases from V and 6 bases from J, with 12 bases in between. This CDR3 comprises 14 residues. DNA of the CDR3: TGTGCCAGCAGTGAAGGGGGGAGCGCCAATGAGCAGTTCTTC. Protein product: CASSEGGSANEQFF.

The rearrangement uses TRBV25-1 and TRBJ1-4, with 10 bases matching TRBD1. The CDR3 contains 13 residues. The J segment lost 6 bases and the V segment lost 6 bases, leaving 1 base of the junction unmatched. Looked up from germline, CDR1 is MGHDK and CDR2 is SYGVNS. The CDR3 DNA reads TGTGCCAGCAGAGGGACAGGGGATGAAAAACTGTTTTTT. Its translation is CASRGTGDEKLFF.

This chain uses TRBV29-1 with TRBJ2-3; 13 nucleotides agree with TRBD2. The CDR3 sequence is 14 residues long. V trimming: 8 bases; J trimming: 2 bases; junction bases outside the gene matches: 4. The germline CDR1 and CDR2 sequences are SQVTM and ANQGSEA. The DNA of the CDR3 is TGCAGCATGGGACTAGCGGGAAACACAGATACGCAGTATTTT. Protein product: CSMGLAGNTDTQYF.

The rearrangement uses TRBV18 and TRBJ2-1; D is unresolved. The CDR3 runs 15 residues. Germline loops: CDR1 KGHSH, CDR2 LQKENI. V shed 2 bases and J shed 0 bases, with 8 bases lying between them. In DNA, the CDR3 is TGTGCCAGCTCACCAGAAGCAAGCTCCTACAATGAGCAGTTCTTC. It is translated as CASSPEASSYNEQFF.

The chain links TRBV29-1 to TRBJ1-2; TRBD1 might be the D (5 bases). The germline V gene encodes CDR1 SQVTM and CDR2 ANQGSEA. The CDR3 loop spans 11 amino acids. Trimming pared 4 bases from V and 5 bases from J, leaving 8 bases between. CDR3 in amino acids: CSVVEGYGYTF. The CDR3 DNA reads TGCAGCGTTGTTGAGGGGTATGGCTACACCTTC.

The CDR3 spells CSVSSGSYGYTF. CDR3 nucleotides: TGCAGCGTTTCTTCGGGGAGCTATGGCTACACCTTC. V is TRBV29-1 and J is TRBJ1-2; D gene uncertain. This CDR3 has 12 amino acids. Germline CDR1 and CDR2: SQVTM and ANQGSEA. With 5 bases removed from V and 4 bases from J, the gap between germline ends came to 11 bases.

CDR3 in DNA: TGTGCCACCGGGCCCCTTCGGACTAGCGATAGCTCCTACGAGCAGTACTTC. It specifies CATGPLRTSDSSYEQYF. This chain joins TRBV11-2 and TRBJ2-7; TRBD2 matches 9 bases. The CDR3 is 17 residues long. The J segment lost 0 bases and the V segment lost 10 bases, leaving 16 bases of the junction unmatched. Per the germline V gene, CDR1 is SGHAT and CDR2 is FQNNGV. Drawing the rest from reference TRBV11-2 and TRBJ2-7, the complete variable domain is EAGVAQSPRYKIIEKRQSVAFWCNPISGHATLYWYQQILGQGPKLLIQFQNNGVVDDSQLPKDRFSAERLKGVDSTLKIQPAKLEDSAVYLCATGPLRTSDSSYEQYFGPGTRLTVT.

CDR3 nucleotide sequence: TGTGCCAGCAGCCGGGTGTCCCCCGGGACTAAGGATGAGCAGTACTTC. Its protein product is CASSRVSPGTKDEQYF. V is TRBV13 and J is TRBJ2-7; 7 nucleotides line up with TRBD2. The V and J ends lost 5 bases and 7 bases, in that order; junction bases with no gene match: 17. Germline V gene lookup returns CDR1 PRHDT and CDR2 FYEKMQ (reference sequence). The CDR3 is 16 amino acids.